This T cell receptor (beta chain) was identified in a study of tumor-infiltrating lymphocytes in oesophageal squamous cell carcinoma. TCRdb itself ran the PCR reads through MiXCR, one entry per CDR3 protein. The data show roughly 14,000 distinct CDR3 sequences, approximately 50% seen once. Many counts were recorded for this clonotype. Germline V lookup: CDR1 SGHAT, CDR2 FQNNGV. This CDR3 is 12 amino acids long. Trimming removed 5 bases from V and 5 bases from J; junction bases left unmatched: 3. Sequences were obtained from blood. This clonotype originated in a male donor with esophageal squamous cell carcinoma. This rearrangement joins TRBV11-2 to TRBJ2-7; 7 positions match TRBD1. This chain's CDR3 is CASSRDRDEQYF. CDR3 sequence (DNA): TGTGCCAGCAGCCGCGACAGGGACGAGCAGTACTTC.